The 30 T cell receptor beta chains below were found in one sample sequenced in a study of shared clonotypes between healthy human individuals (dated by TCRdb to about 2020). Library creation used the immunoSEQ multiplex PCR assay. This is the immuneACCESS table as TCRdb keeps it, with only in-frame sequences that have V and J called. A part of the clones is gone; compared with another copy, unresolved V genes explain less than half, and the rest is unexplained. In this sample the table shows 850,000 to 1,200,000 clones, approximately 76% of which occur a single time. Jointly, the top ten make up roughly 1.4% of the sample. The sample was memory CD4+ T cells sorted from blood. What this sample's cell subset or site label stands for: CD45RA-negative fraction. The receptors stem from a man between 18 and 29 years old in good health.

Of note for this clone: The sample has other DNA sequences that encode this CDR3 too. The DNA of the CDR3 is TGTGCCTGGAGTGTTTCAGGACGCTCTGGAAACACCATATATTTT. This gives the protein CAWSVSGRSGNTIYF. This chain uses TRBV30 with TRBJ1-3; D gene unclear. V shed 0 bases and J shed 0 bases, with 9 bases lying between them. This CDR3 contains 15 residues. The V gene's germline CDR1 is GTSNPN and CDR2 SVGIG (reference sequence).

V usage is TRBV19 and J usage is TRBJ2-7; TRBD2 aligns across 9 bases. The CDR3 covers 14 residues. Germline V gives CDR1 LNHDA, CDR2 SQIVND (reference sequence). V shed 6 bases and J 6 bases; nucleotides not matched to a gene: 9. The CDR3 DNA reads as TGTGCCAGTAGCTTGGCGGGGGGGCTCTCCGAGCAGTACTTC. Amino acid sequence: CASSLAGGLSEQYF.

The CDR3 bases are TGTGCCAGCAGTGAGGGCAGGGTGCACAATGAGCAGTTCTTC. Translating it yields CASSEGRVHNEQFF. This chain joins TRBV2 and TRBJ2-1; the D gene is possibly TRBD1 (5 bases). Germline V gene data show CDR1 as SNHLY and CDR2 as FYNNEI. The CDR3 sequence is 14 residues long. V dropped 3 bases and J dropped 5 bases, with 11 bases sitting between them.

The gene calls are TRBV5-1 and TRBJ2-3; D remains unclear. The CDR3 loop spans 12 amino acids. Germline CDR1 and CDR2: SGHRS and YFSETQ. V lost 4 bases, J lost 6 bases, and 9 bases lay in between. CDR3 bases: TGCGCCAGCAGCAATGTGCACGATACGCAGTATTTT. Protein sequence: CASSNVHDTQYF.

The chain couples TRBV6-6 to TRBJ1-3; 7 bases agree with TRBD1. CDR1 is MNHNY and CDR2 is SVGAGI in the germline V gene (reference sequence). V shed 7 bases, J shed 0 bases, and the junction held 3 bases outside the gene matches. This CDR3 is 14 amino acids long. The CDR3 protein is CASNSGGSGNTIYF. In DNA, the CDR3 is TGTGCCAGCAATTCAGGGGGCTCTGGAAACACCATATATTTT.

V usage is TRBV15 and J usage is TRBJ2-4, with TRBD2 identical over 8 bases. Germline CDR1 LNHNV, CDR2 YYDKDF (reference sequence). Trimming took 1 base from V and 1 from J; bases not matched to a gene: 3. CDR3 length: 16 residues. This chain's CDR3 is CATSRAGGAAKNIQYF. CDR3 sequence (DNA): TGTGCCACCAGCAGAGCCGGGGGGGCCGCCAAAAACATTCAGTACTTC.

This sequence joins TRBV21-1 and TRBJ1-5. TRBV21-1 is a pseudogene segment. CDR3 length: 19 residues. CDR3 in amino acids: CASDGTGLEGEDSNQPQHF. The CDR3 DNA reads as TGTGCCAGCGACGGGACGGGTTTGGAGGGTGAAGACAGCAATCAGCCCCAGCATTTT.

The chain is built from TRBV6-6 and TRBJ2-7; tentatively, D is TRBD1 (6 bases). Germline V gives CDR1 MNHNY, CDR2 SVGAGI (reference sequence). This CDR3 region has 14 residues. V lost 5 bases and J 1 base, leaving 12 bases between the germline ends. The CDR3, as DNA: TGTGCCAGCAGTCCTTCCGGACAGTCCTACGAGCAGTACTTC. The encoded protein is CASSPSGQSYEQYF.

The chain employs TRBV5-1 and TRBJ2-2, with D perhaps matching TRBD1 (6 bases). V was cut by 0 bases and J by 7 bases, with 10 bases left in between. Per germline, CDR1 SGHRS and CDR2 YFSETQ. This CDR3 comprises 14 residues. The CDR3 loop is CASSLVGDNGELFF. The CDR3 DNA sequence: TGCGCCAGCAGCTTGGTGGGGGACAACGGGGAGCTGTTTTTT.

This clone has a single count. A much larger clonotype is one base distant, so this may be a read error. The CDR3 protein is CASSSFYEQYF. The CDR3 DNA reads as TGTGCCAGCAGCTCCTTCTACGAGCAGTACTTC. The chain is built from TRBV7-9 and TRBJ2-7; D not certain. In germline, CDR1 is SEHNR, CDR2 FQNEAQ (reference sequence). Between the trimmed V and J ends, which lost 4 bases and 3 bases, there was a span of 4 bases. The CDR3 runs 11 residues.

The chain recombines TRBV7-2 with TRBJ2-1, with 7 positions matching TRBD1. The CDR3 length is 13 residues. Germline CDR1 and CDR2: SGHTA and FQGNSA. V lost 6 bases and J lost 13; bases outside the gene matches: 12. This CDR3 is CASSQSQGDRQFF. The CDR3 region has the DNA TGTGCCAGCAGTCAAAGCCAGGGGGACCGACAGTTCTTC. The whole variable domain, filled in from reference TRBV7-2 and TRBJ2-1, reads GAGVSQSPSNKVTEKGKDVELRCDPISGHTALYWYRQSLGQGLEFLIYFQGNSAPDKSGLPSDRFSAERTGGSVSTLTIQRTQQEDSAVYLCASSQSQGDRQFFGPGTRLTVL.

The chain joins TRBV19 to TRBJ2-1; TRBD1 matches 7 bases. With V trimmed by 7 bases and J by 6 bases, 6 bases remained unmatched. The CDR3 has 13 residues. The germline gives CDR1 LNHDA, CDR2 SQIVND (reference sequence). This CDR3 reads CASTPRTGNEQFF. CDR3 DNA sequence: TGTGCCAGTACCCCCCGGACAGGCAATGAGCAGTTCTTC.

The chain is built from TRBV27 and TRBJ1-5, with D uncertain. Trimming took 2 bases from V and 6 from J, leaving 8 bases between them. CDR1 and CDR2 from the germline V gene are MNHEY and SMNVEV (reference sequence). This CDR3 region has 13 residues. This chain's CDR3 is CASSLNGIQPQHF. For the CDR3, the DNA is TGTGCCAGCAGTTTAAATGGTATTCAGCCCCAGCATTTT.

V is TRBV5-4 and J is TRBJ2-2; 14 bases match TRBD2. After removal of 4 bases from V and 5 bases from J, the junction contained 4 bases not matched to a gene. Germline lookup yields CDR1 SGHNT and CDR2 YYREEE (reference sequence). The CDR3 spans 16 residues. This chain's CDR3 is CASSRLAGGETGELFF. CDR3 DNA sequence: TGTGCCAGCAGCCGACTAGCGGGAGGGGAGACCGGGGAGCTGTTTTTT.

The chain couples TRBV20-1 to TRBJ1-2; the match to TRBD1 covers 10 bases. Germline V gene data show CDR1 as DFQATT and CDR2 as SNEGSKA (reference sequence). V was clipped by 6 bases and J by 14 bases; unmatched bases: 9. The CDR3 has 11 amino acids. The CDR3, as DNA: TGCAGTGCCGAGGGACAGGGGCCTCGGACCTTC. It codes for CSAEGQGPRTF.

The chain recombines TRBV6-1 with TRBJ1-2, with D unclear. This CDR3 has 15 residues. Looked up from germline, CDR1 is MNHNS and CDR2 is SASEGT. Trimming took off 0 bases at V and 2 bases at J, with 10 bases between the two ends. The CDR3 region is CASSEAGGGNYGYTF. The CDR3 DNA sequence: TGTGCCAGCAGTGAAGCGGGAGGCGGAAACTATGGCTACACCTTC.

This clone was seen repeatedly, ten times or more. The chain employs TRBV5-6 and TRBJ2-7, with D uncertain. Per germline, CDR1 SGHDT and CDR2 YYEEEE. The CDR3 loop spans 14 amino acids. Trimming left V 4 bases short and J 3 bases short, with 14 bases between. Here the CDR3 reads CASSQKAASYEQYF. The CDR3 bases are TGTGCCAGCAGCCAAAAAGCTGCTAGCTACGAGCAGTACTTC.

The chain carries TRBV30 and TRBJ2-1; a weak D match, TRBD1 (6 bases). CDR1 is GTSNPN and CDR2 is SVGIG in the germline V gene (reference sequence). With 0 bases removed from V and 3 bases from J, the gap between germline ends came to 12 bases. The CDR3 spans 15 residues. CDR3 amino acids: CAWSVVDRDYNEQFF. In DNA form, the CDR3 reads TGTGCCTGGAGTGTAGTGGACAGAGACTACAATGAGCAGTTCTTC.

This clone was counted a single time. The chain couples TRBV5-6 to TRBJ1-1, with D possibly matching TRBD1 (5 bases). The CDR3 sequence is 13 residues long. In germline, CDR1 is SGHDT, CDR2 YYEEEE. Trimming removed 4 bases at V and 11 bases at J, with 18 bases between. For the CDR3, the DNA is TGTGCCAGCAGCAGAGGTGCCGGGACCGACGCTTTCTTT. Translating gives CASSRGAGTDAFF.

The rearrangement joins TRBV6-6 to TRBJ2-1; 7 bases are a match to TRBD1. V dropped 3 bases and J dropped 6; count of bases not matched to a gene: 2. This CDR3 comprises 13 residues. Germline CDR1 MNHNY, CDR2 SVGAGI (reference sequence). CDR3 sequence reads: CASSYPGGNEQFF. In DNA, the CDR3 is TGTGCCAGCAGTTATCCAGGGGGCAATGAGCAGTTCTTC.

The gene calls are TRBV6-5 and TRBJ2-2, with D uncertain. V was shortened by 8 bases and J by 4 bases, with 8 bases between the two germline ends. Germline CDR1 and CDR2: MNHEY and SVGAGI. The CDR3 loop spans 12 amino acids. CDR3 nucleotide sequence: TGTGCCAGCCGACGGATCACCGGGGAGCTGTTTTTT. This gives the protein CASRRITGELFF.

V usage is TRBV6-5 and J usage is TRBJ2-7; 9 bases agree with TRBD2. Per the germline V gene, CDR1 is MNHEY and CDR2 is SVGAGI. There are 15 residues in the CDR3. V shed 2 bases and J 6 bases; nucleotides not matched to a gene: 8. The CDR3 nucleotides read TGTGCCAGCAGTTACATGGCTAGCGGGATTGGCGAGCAGTACTTC. This codes for CASSYMASGIGEQYF.

The chain combines TRBV7-2 with TRBJ2-3; TRBD2 might be the D (5 bases). Germline V gene sequence: CDR1 SGHTA, CDR2 FQGNSA. Trimming cost V 5 bases and J 5 bases, with 8 bases left between them. The CDR3 totals 12 residues. The CDR3 sequence is CASSPTRDTQYF. The CDR3, as DNA: TGTGCCAGCAGCCCCACTAGAGATACGCAGTATTTT.

V and J are TRBV7-8 and TRBJ1-3; the D is unclear. V lost 0 bases, J lost 0 bases, and 6 bases lay in between. The CDR3 has 15 amino acids. Per the germline V gene, CDR1 is SGHVS and CDR2 is FQNEAQ. The CDR3 loop reads CASSLAGNSGNTIYF. CDR3 DNA: TGTGCCAGCAGCTTAGCAGGAAACTCTGGAAACACCATATATTTT.

The rearrangement links TRBV5-1 to TRBJ1-3; D is possibly TRBD1 (6 bases). This CDR3 is 15 amino acids long. V lost 5 bases and J lost 1, with 13 bases in between. Germline CDR1 is SGHRS and CDR2 is YFSETQ. The CDR3 is CASRPQQGSGNTIYF. The CDR3 DNA sequence: TGCGCCAGCAGACCCCAACAGGGATCTGGAAACACCATATATTTT. The whole variable domain, filled in from reference TRBV5-1 and TRBJ1-3, reads KAGVTQTPRYLIKTRGQQVTLSCSPISGHRSVSWYQQTPGQGLQFLFEYFSETQRNKGNFPGRFSGRQFSNSRSEMNVSTLELGDSALYLCASRPQQGSGNTIYFGEGSWLTVV.

This clone was recorded once. The CDR3 DNA reads as TGTGCCAGCAGCCCTGCCCGGGGCGGGGAGACCCAGTACTTC. Its protein is CASSPARGGETQYF. V gene TRBV5-4 combines with J gene TRBJ2-5; D might be TRBD1 or TRBD2, each matching 5 bases. This CDR3 is 14 amino acids long. Germline values: CDR1 SGHNT, CDR2 YYREEE (reference sequence). Trimming removed 4 bases from V and 5 bases from J, with 15 bases in between.

The chain is built from TRBV23-1 and TRBJ1-3, with a tentative D call TRBD1 (5 bases). TRBV23-1 falls under the ORF class, with uncertain function. V was cut by 11 bases and J by 8 bases, with 31 bases left in between. The CDR3 sequence is 17 residues long. The CDR3 loop reads CAGPRATGLIFRDTIYF. The DNA for the CDR3 is TGCGCCGGGCCCAGGGCCACTGGCCTAATTTTCCGGGACACCATATATTTT.

This chain links TRBV5-6 with TRBJ1-1; D not resolved. The CDR3 sequence is 14 residues long. Deletions cut 4 bases from V and 1 base from J, with 11 bases between. CDR1 and CDR2 from the germline V gene are SGHDT and YYEEEE. CDR3 region: CASSPTTWNTEAFF. The CDR3 bases are TGTGCCAGCAGCCCCACAACATGGAACACTGAAGCTTTCTTT.

V is TRBV29-1 and J is TRBJ1-2, with D unclear. This CDR3 region has 13 residues. V lost 3 bases to trimming and J lost 4 bases, with 12 bases between them. Germline-derived CDR1 and CDR2 are SQVTM and ANQGSEA. CDR3 sequence: CSVEGGQIYGYTF. CDR3 in DNA: TGCAGCGTTGAGGGAGGGCAGATCTATGGCTACACCTTC.

Points on this clone: This same CDR3 is encoded by further DNA sequences in the sample. J is TRBJ2-7 and V is TRBV5-1, with 9 nucleotides matching TRBD2. Losses at the gene ends were 2 bases for V and 0 bases for J; bases not matched to a gene: 3. This CDR3 spans 15 amino acids. Germline values: CDR1 SGHRS, CDR2 YFSETQ. CDR3 protein: CASSFSGGSSYEQYF. The CDR3, as DNA: TGCGCCAGCAGCTTTAGCGGGGGTTCCTCCTACGAGCAGTACTTC. The full variable domain, with the rest looked up from reference TRBV5-1 and TRBJ2-7, is KAGVTQTPRYLIKTRGQQVTLSCSPISGHRSVSWYQQTPGQGLQFLFEYFSETQRNKGNFPGRFSGRQFSNSRSEMNVSTLELGDSALYLCASSFSGGSSYEQYFGPGTRLTVT.